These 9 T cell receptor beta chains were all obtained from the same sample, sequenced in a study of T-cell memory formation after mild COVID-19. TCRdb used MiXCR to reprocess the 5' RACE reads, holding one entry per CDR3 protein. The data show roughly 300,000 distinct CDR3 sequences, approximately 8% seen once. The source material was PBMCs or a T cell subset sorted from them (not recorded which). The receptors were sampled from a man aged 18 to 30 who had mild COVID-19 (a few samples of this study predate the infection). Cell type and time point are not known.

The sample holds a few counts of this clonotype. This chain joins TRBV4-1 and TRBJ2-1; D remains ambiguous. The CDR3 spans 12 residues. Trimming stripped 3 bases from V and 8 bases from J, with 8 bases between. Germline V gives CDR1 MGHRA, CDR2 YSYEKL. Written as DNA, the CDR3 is TGCGCCAGCAGCCAGTACTCTGATGAGCAGTTCTTC. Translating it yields CASSQYSDEQFF.

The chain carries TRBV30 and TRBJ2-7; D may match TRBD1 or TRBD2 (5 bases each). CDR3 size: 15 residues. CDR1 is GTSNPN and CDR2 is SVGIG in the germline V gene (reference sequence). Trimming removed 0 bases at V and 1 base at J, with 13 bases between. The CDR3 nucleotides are TGTGCCTGGAGTGTACCGGGACGGTTGTCCTACGAGCAGTACTTC. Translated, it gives CAWSVPGRLSYEQYF. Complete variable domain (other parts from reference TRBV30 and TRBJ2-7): SQTIHQWPATLVQPVGSPLSLECTVEGTSNPNLYWYRQAAGRGLQLLFYSVGIGQISSEVPQNLSASRPQDRQFILSSKKLLLSDSGFYLCAWSVPGRLSYEQYFGPGTRLTVT.

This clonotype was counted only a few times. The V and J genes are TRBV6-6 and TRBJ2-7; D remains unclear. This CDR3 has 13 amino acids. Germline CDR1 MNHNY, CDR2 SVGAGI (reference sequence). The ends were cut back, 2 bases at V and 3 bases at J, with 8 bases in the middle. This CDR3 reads CASSYLRFYEQYV. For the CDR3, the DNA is TGTGCCAGCAGTTACCTCAGATTCTACGAGCAGTACGTC.

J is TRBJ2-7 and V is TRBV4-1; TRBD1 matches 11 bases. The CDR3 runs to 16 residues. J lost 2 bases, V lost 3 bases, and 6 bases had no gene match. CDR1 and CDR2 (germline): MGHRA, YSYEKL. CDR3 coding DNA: TGCGCCAGCAGCCAGGCTCCGGGACAGGGGGCCTACGAGCAGTACTTC. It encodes CASSQAPGQGAYEQYF.

CDR3 coding DNA: TGCGCCAGCAGCCCCGGGGGGGCCCCAGATACGCAGTATTTT. Translation gives CASSPGGAPDTQYF. The chain uses TRBV4-1 and TRBJ2-3; TRBD2 matches 8 bases. With 4 bases clipped from V and 4 bases from J, the junction kept 4 bases outside the gene matches. CDR3 length: 14 residues. Germline V gene lookup returns CDR1 MGHRA and CDR2 YSYEKL.

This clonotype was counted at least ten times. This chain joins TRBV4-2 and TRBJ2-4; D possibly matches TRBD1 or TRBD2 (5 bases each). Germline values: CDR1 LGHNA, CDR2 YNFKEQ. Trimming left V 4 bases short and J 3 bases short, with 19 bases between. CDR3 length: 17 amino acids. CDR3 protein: CASSPLLGDVGKNIQYF. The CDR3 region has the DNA TGTGCCAGCAGCCCCTTGTTGGGGGATGTGGGCAAAAACATTCAGTACTTC.

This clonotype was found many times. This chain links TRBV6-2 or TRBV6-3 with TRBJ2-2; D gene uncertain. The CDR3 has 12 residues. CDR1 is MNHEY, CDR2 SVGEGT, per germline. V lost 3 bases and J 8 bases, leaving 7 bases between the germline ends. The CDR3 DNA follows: TGTGCCAGCAGTTATTTGGCGGGGGAGCTGTTTTTT. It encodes CASSYLAGELFF.

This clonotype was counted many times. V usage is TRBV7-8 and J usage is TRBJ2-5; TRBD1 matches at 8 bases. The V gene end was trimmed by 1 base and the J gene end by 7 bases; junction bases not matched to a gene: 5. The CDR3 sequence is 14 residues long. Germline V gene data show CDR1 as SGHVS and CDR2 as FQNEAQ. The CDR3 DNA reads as TGTGCCAGCAGCTTAGGACAGGGGTCAGGGACCCAGTACTTC. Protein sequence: CASSLGQGSGTQYF.

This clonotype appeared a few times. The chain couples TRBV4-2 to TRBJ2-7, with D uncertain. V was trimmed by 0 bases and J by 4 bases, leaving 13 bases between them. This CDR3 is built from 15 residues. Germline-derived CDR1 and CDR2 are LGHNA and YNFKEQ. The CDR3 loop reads CASSQEAQVVYEQYF. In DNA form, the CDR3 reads TGTGCCAGCAGCCAAGAAGCCCAGGTGGTTTACGAGCAGTACTTC.